The 18 T cell receptor beta chains reported below all come from one sample, sequenced in a study of cytomegalovirus exposure and HLA in healthy donors. PCR amplification relied on 60 Vbeta primers (plus 13 Jbeta primers). Repertoires were generated with immunoSEQ multiplex PCR, while TCRdb's copy carries only in-frame clones and drops some. The sample has under 150,000 clones; about 78% are singletons. Source material: PBMCs. These receptors all stem from a man between 18 and 35 years old in good health and CMV-seronegative.

The gene calls are TRBV10-3 and TRBJ1-1, with D tentatively TRBD1 (6 bases). The CDR3 extends over 14 amino acids. Germline-derived CDR1 and CDR2 are ENHRY and SYGVKD. V gave up 0 bases and J gave up 8 bases, with 13 bases separating them. The CDR3 DNA follows: TGTGCCATCAGTGAGTCGTCGACAGGCGGGGAAGCTTTCTTT. It translates to CAISESSTGGEAFF.

The chain joins TRBV28 to TRBJ2-1, with 8 bases matching TRBD2. Germline trimming cut 4 bases from V and 0 bases from J; bases unmatched to any gene: 5. Germline V gene lookup returns CDR1 MDHEN and CDR2 SYDVKM. This CDR3 has 16 amino acids. The CDR3 reads CASSSLAGHSYNEQFF. The CDR3, as DNA: TGTGCCAGCAGTTCCTTAGCGGGGCACTCCTACAATGAGCAGTTCTTC. Filled out from reference TRBV28 and TRBJ2-1, the complete variable domain reads DVKVTQSSRYLVKRTGEKVFLECVQDMDHENMFWYRQDPGLGLRLIYFSYDVKMKEKGDIPEGYSVSREKKERFSLILESASTNQTSMYLCASSSLAGHSYNEQFFGPGTRLTVL.

This chain connects TRBV5-1 to TRBJ2-1, with TRBD1 matching 8 bases. This CDR3 is built from 16 residues. Unmatched junction bases numbered 9, after V lost 0 bases and J lost 7 bases. Germline CDR1 SGHRS, CDR2 YFSETQ. The CDR3 DNA is TGCGCCAGCAGCTTGGATGGACAGGGATTGCTGAATGAGCAGTTCTTC. It codes for CASSLDGQGLLNEQFF.

The chain uses TRBV18 and TRBJ1-1; D is uncertain. This CDR3 contains 15 residues. The V end lost 4 bases, the J end lost 1 base, and 13 bases lay between the germline ends. Germline-derived CDR1 and CDR2 are KGHSH and LQKENI. CDR3 nucleotide sequence: TGTGCCAGCTCACAATCTACTCTAGGGAACACTGAAGCTTTCTTT. Its protein product is CASSQSTLGNTEAFF.

This chain links TRBV7-8 with TRBJ2-1; TRBD2 matches 7 bases. Germline V gene sequence: CDR1 SGHVS, CDR2 FQNEAQ. There are 15 residues in the CDR3. The trim removed 5 bases at V and 4 bases at J, leaving 8 bases unmatched. Written as DNA, the CDR3 is TGTGCCAGCAGCGTTTCCGGGACTACATACAATGAGCAGTTCTTC. Protein sequence: CASSVSGTTYNEQFF.

The chain carries TRBV20-1 and TRBJ1-1; D remains unclear. CDR1 is DFQATT and CDR2 is SNEGSKA in the germline V gene (reference sequence). The CDR3 runs 11 residues. Between the trimmed V and J ends, which lost 3 bases and 7 bases, there was a span of 9 bases. CDR3 bases: TGCAGTGCTAGGGTAGGAGATGAAGCTTTCTTT. Translated: CSARVGDEAFF.

J is TRBJ2-4 and V is TRBV27; weak D call: TRBD2 (6 bases). The V end was cut by 0 bases, the J end by 8 bases, with 11 bases between. Germline lookup yields CDR1 MNHEY and CDR2 SMNVEV (reference sequence). There are 14 residues in the CDR3. The CDR3 protein is CASSLSSGGDIQYF. The CDR3 bases are TGTGCCAGCAGTTTATCCTCAGGAGGGGACATTCAGTACTTC.

The chain couples TRBV6-6 to TRBJ2-3; 7 bases are a match to TRBD1. Unmatched junction bases numbered 0, after V lost 2 bases and J lost 4 bases. The V gene's germline CDR1 is MNHNY and CDR2 SVGAGI (reference sequence). CDR3 length: 13 amino acids. The CDR3, as DNA: TGTGCCAGCAGTTACGACAGGGCAGATACGCAGTATTTT. This sequence encodes CASSYDRADTQYF.

V gene TRBV28 combines with J gene TRBJ2-5, with 7 bases identical to TRBD1. The tail of the sequence fits TRBJ2-7 better, so the J call may be wrong. Germline assignment: CDR1 MDHEN and CDR2 SYDVKM. This CDR3 is built from 12 residues. In nucleotides, the CDR3 is TGTGCCAGCAGCCGACAGGGAAACGAGCAGTACTTC. Translation: CASSRQGNEQYF.

This rearrangement joins TRBV7-8 to TRBJ1-1; D is unclear. Per the germline V gene, CDR1 is SGHVS and CDR2 is FQNEAQ. This CDR3 spans 13 amino acids. V was clipped by 4 bases and J by 4 bases, with 10 bases between them. DNA of the CDR3: TGTGCCAGCAGCTCGTTACTAGGCACTGAAGCTTTCTTT. It is translated as CASSSLLGTEAFF.

A remark on this clone: This is likely a read error, given that the CDR3 carries no conserved phenylalanine or tryptophan at its end. The J gene is TRBJ2-3, the V gene TRBV5-1; possibly TRBD2 for D (5 bases). The length of the CDR3 is 13 residues. CDR1 is SGHRS, CDR2 YFSETQ, per germline. V was shortened by 2 bases and J by 5 bases, with 9 bases between the two germline ends. The CDR3 nucleotides are TGCGCCAGCAGCTTCCGCGCGGGAGATACGCAGTATGTT. It encodes CASSFRAGDTQYV.

V is TRBV27 and J is TRBJ1-1; D remains unclear. Germline V gene lookup returns CDR1 MNHEY and CDR2 SMNVEV (reference sequence). The V end lost 2 bases, the J end lost 4 bases, and 11 bases lay between the germline ends. This CDR3 is built from 14 residues. CDR3 protein: CASSLRSGGTEAFF. CDR3 in DNA: TGTGCCAGCAGTTTACGTAGCGGAGGCACTGAAGCTTTCTTT.

The genes are TRBV28 and TRBJ1-3; 9 bases are a match to TRBD1. V gave up 6 bases and J gave up 2 bases; unmatched junction bases: 2. CDR1 and CDR2 from the germline V gene are MDHEN and SYDVKM. The CDR3 is 14 residues long. The CDR3 nucleotides read TGTGCCAGCAGACGGACAGGGGCTGGAAACACCATATATTTT. Its translation: CASRRTGAGNTIYF.

A note on this clone: The same CDR3 can be traced to other DNA sequences in this sample. V usage is TRBV25-1 and J usage is TRBJ1-1; a weak D match, TRBD1 (5 bases). Per germline, CDR1 MGHDK and CDR2 SYGVNS. V dropped 10 bases and J dropped 1 base, with 16 bases sitting between them. CDR3 length equals 14 residues. The chain's CDR3 is CATRGSMSNTEAFF. CDR3 bases: TGTGCCACCCGGGGGAGCATGTCGAACACTGAAGCTTTCTTT.

The chain employs TRBV13 and TRBJ2-6, with D tentatively TRBD1 (6 bases). CDR1 PRHDT and CDR2 FYEKMQ come from the germline V gene (reference sequence). V was clipped by 7 bases and J by 3 bases, with 16 bases between them. The CDR3 consists of 16 residues. The chain's CDR3 is CASIEGVQLGANVLTF. As DNA, the CDR3 is TGTGCCAGCATCGAGGGGGTACAGCTTGGGGCCAACGTCCTGACTTTC.

The rearrangement links TRBV28 to TRBJ2-2; TRBD1 is a possible D gene (5 bases). Per the germline V gene, CDR1 is MDHEN and CDR2 is SYDVKM. V was clipped by 10 bases and J by 2 bases, with 14 bases between them. The CDR3 totals 14 residues. CDR3 in amino acids: CATLGHLNTGELFF. CDR3 nucleotides: TGTGCCACCCTAGGACACCTAAACACCGGGGAGCTGTTTTTT.

This chain connects TRBV27 to TRBJ2-7, with 7 bases fitting TRBD1. CDR1 MNHEY and CDR2 SMNVEV come from the germline V gene (reference sequence). V shed 3 bases and J 6 bases; nucleotides not matched to a gene: 5. This CDR3 contains 13 residues. The CDR3 protein is CASSFHRGSEQYF. The CDR3 DNA reads as TGTGCCAGCAGTTTCCACAGGGGAAGCGAGCAGTACTTC.

The J gene is TRBJ2-7, the V gene TRBV5-1, with 9 nucleotides matching TRBD1. The CDR3 is made up of 17 amino acids. Trimming cost V 3 bases and J 5 bases; bases outside gene matches: 15. CDR1 SGHRS and CDR2 YFSETQ come from the germline V gene. The CDR3 DNA follows: TGCGCCAGCAGCTCCTTTCTTCTGACAGGGGGGGCGGACGAGCAGTACTTC. Its translation is CASSSFLLTGGADEQYF.